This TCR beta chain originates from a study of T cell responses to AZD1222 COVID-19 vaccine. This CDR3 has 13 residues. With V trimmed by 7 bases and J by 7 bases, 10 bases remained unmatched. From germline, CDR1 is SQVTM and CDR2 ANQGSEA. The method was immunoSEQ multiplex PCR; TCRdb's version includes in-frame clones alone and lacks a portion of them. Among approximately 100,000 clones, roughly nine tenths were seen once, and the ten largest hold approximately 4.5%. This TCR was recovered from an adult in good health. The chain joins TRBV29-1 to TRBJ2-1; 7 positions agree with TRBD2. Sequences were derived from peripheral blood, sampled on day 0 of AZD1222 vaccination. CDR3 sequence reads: CSADTGTTNEQFF. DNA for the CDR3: TGCAGCGCAGACACCGGGACTACTAATGAGCAGTTCTTC.